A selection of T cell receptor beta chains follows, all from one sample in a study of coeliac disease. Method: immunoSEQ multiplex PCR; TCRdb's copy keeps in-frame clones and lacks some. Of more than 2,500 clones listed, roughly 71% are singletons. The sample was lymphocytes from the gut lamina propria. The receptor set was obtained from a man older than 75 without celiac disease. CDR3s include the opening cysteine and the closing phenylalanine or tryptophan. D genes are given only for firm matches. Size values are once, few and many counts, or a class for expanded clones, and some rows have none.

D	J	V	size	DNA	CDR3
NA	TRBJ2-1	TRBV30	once	TGTGCCTGGAGGGCCAGCGGGCCCTACAATGAGCAGTTCTTC	CAWRASGPYNEQFF
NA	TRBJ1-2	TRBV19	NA	TGTGCCACTTCGGAGACAGGTGACAGAAACTATGGCTACACCTTC	CATSETGDRNYGYTF
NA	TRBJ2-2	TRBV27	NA	TGTGCCAGCAGTTTCCCGGGGTTGACCGGGGAGCTGTTTTTT	CASSFPGLTGELFF
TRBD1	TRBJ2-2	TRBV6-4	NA	TGTGCCAGCAGTGACTCGAGGCAGGGGGCCGGGGAGCTGTTTTTT	CASSDSRQGAGELFF
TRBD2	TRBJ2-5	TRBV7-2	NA	TGTGCCAGCAGCTTCCAAGCGGGGGGGATTCAAGAGACCCAGTACTTC	CASSFQAGGIQETQYF
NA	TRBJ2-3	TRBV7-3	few	TGTGCCAGCAGCTTAACCGTTTTGGGGCTAGGAAGCACAGATACGCAGTATTTT	CASSLTVLGLGSTDTQYF
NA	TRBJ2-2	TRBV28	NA	TGTGCCAGCAGTACTAACACCGGGGAGCTGTTTTTT	CASSTNTGELFF
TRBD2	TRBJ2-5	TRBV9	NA	TGTGCCAGCAGCGTAGGACTAGCGGGGAAAGAGACCCAGTACTTC	CASSVGLAGKETQYF
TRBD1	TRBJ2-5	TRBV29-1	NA	TGCAGCGTCCCGGACAGGACCCAAGAGACCCAGTACTTC	CSVPDRTQETQYF
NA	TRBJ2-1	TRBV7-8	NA	TGTGCCAGCAGCTTAGGAAGCTCCGAGAGTTCTGAGCAGTTCTTC	CASSLGSSESSEQFF
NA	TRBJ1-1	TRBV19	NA	TGTGCCAGTAGTATAGACCTCGGACAACGGAACACTGAAGCTTTCTTT	CASSIDLGQRNTEAFF
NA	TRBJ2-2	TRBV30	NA	TGTGCCTGGACAGATACTACGAACACCGGGGAGCTGTTTTTT	CAWTDTTNTGELFF
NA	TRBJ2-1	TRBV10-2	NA	TGCGCCAGCAGTACAGCCAATGAGCAGTTCTTC	CASSTANEQFF
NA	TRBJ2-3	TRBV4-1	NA	TGCGCCAGCAGCCAAGAGTCAACAGATACGCAGTATTTT	CASSQESTDTQYF
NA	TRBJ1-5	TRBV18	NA	TGTGCCAGCTCACCAAACGGAGATCAGCCCCAGCATTTT	CASSPNGDQPQHF
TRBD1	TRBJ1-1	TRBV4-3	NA	TGCGCCAGCAGCCAAGATAGGACAGGTGAAGCTTTCTTT	CASSQDRTGEAFF
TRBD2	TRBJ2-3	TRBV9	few	TGTGCCAGCAGCGCGGGACTAGCGGGAGAAATAGATACGCAGTATTTT	CASSAGLAGEIDTQYF
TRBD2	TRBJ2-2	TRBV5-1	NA	TGCGCCAGCAGCGCGGGGGTTGGGTACGCGAACACCGGGGAGCTGTTTTTT	CASSAGVGYANTGELFF
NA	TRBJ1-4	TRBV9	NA	TGTGCCAGCAGCGTAGGGGGGCGGGATGAAAAACTGTTTTTT	CASSVGGRDEKLFF
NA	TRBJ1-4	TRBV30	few	TGTGCCTGGAGGGGGCTGGGGGAAAAACTGTTTTTT	CAWRGLGEKLFF
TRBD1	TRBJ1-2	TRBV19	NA	TGTGCCAGTAGTAAACAGGGGGCGAGTGGCTACACCTTC	CASSKQGASGYTF
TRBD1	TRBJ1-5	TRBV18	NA	TGTGCCAGCTCACCCCTTCGGGACAGGGTTGATCAGCCCCAGCATTTT	CASSPLRDRVDQPQHF
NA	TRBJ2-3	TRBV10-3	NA	TGTGCCATCCGGAGCACAGATACGCAGTATTTT	CAIRSTDTQYF
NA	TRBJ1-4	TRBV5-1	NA	TGCGCCAGCAGCTTGGAAGGGGAATTTGCAACTAATGAAAAACTGTTTTTT	CASSLEGEFATNEKLFF
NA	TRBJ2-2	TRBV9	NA	TGTGCCAGCAGCGTCAGGGTATCCGGGGAGCTGTTTTTT	CASSVRVSGELFF
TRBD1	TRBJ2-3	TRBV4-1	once	TGCGCCAGCAGCCAAACCGGGACAGGGGGCACAGATACGCAGTATTTT	CASSQTGTGGTDTQYF
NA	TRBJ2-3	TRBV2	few	TGTGCCAGCAGTGAAAGGGCTAGCAGGTCAGATACGCAGTATTTT	CASSERASRSDTQYF
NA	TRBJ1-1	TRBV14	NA	TGTGCCAGCAGCACTGACTTTGCCACTGAAGCTTTCTTT	CASSTDFATEAFF
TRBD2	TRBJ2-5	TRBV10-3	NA	TGTGCCATCAGTGAGGGGGGTAGCGGGCCCCAAGAGACCCAGTACTTC	CAISEGGSGPQETQYF
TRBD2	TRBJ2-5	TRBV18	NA	TGTGCCAGCTCTTCGACTAGCGGGATCCAAGAGACCCAGTACTTC	CASSSTSGIQETQYF
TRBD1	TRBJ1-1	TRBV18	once	TGTGCCAGCTCACCGGGACAGATTTTAAACACTGAAGCTTTCTTT	CASSPGQILNTEAFF
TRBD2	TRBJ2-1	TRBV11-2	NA	TGTGCCAGCAGCTTAGCGCCGGGACTAGTGGGCGGGAATGAGCAGTTCTTC	CASSLAPGLVGGNEQFF
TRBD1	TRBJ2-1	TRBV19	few	TGTGCCAGTAGACCCTCACAGGGGGCTTTCGCCAATGAGCAGTTCTTC	CASRPSQGAFANEQFF
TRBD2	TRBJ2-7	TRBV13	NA	TGTGCCAGCAGCCGTCGGGAGGGGGCCTACGAGCAGTACTTC	CASSRREGAYEQYF
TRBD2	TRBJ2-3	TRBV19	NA	TGTGCCAGTAGTAGGACTAGCGGAGGCACAGATACGCAGTATTTT	CASSRTSGGTDTQYF
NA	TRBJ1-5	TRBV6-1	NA	TGTGCCAGCAGTGAGTCCGGGTTTAGCAATCAGCCCCAGCATTTT	CASSESGFSNQPQHF
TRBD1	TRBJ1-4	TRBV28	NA	TGTGCCAGCAGTCAGCAGACAGGGGGCGTTGAAAAACTGTTTTTT	CASSQQTGGVEKLFF
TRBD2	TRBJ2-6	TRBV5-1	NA	TGCGCCAGCAGCTTGGTAGCGGGGGGTCTAAGCTCTGGGGCCAACGTCCTGACTTTC	CASSLVAGGLSSGANVLTF
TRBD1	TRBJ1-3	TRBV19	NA	TGTGCCAGCCCGCCGCCAGACAGGGGGAAATCTGGAAACACCATATATTTT	CASPPPDRGKSGNTIYF
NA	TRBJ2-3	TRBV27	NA	TGTGCCAGCAGACTAGCTGGCGCAGATACGCAGTATTTT	CASRLAGADTQYF
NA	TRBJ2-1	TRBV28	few	TGTGCCAGCCTCAACCCACAGGGTAATGAGCAGTTCTTC	CASLNPQGNEQFF
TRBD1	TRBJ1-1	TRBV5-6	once	TGTGCCAGCAGCTACAGGGGAAGGAGCACTGAAGCTTTCTTT	CASSYRGRSTEAFF
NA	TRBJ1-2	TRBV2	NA	TGTGCCAGCAGTGAAAGTGGGGGCGCCGGCTACACCTTC	CASSESGGAGYTF
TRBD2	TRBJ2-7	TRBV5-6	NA	TGTGCCAGCAGTCAGGCCGGGAGCGGGAGGACCTACGAGCAGTACTTC	CASSQAGSGRTYEQYF
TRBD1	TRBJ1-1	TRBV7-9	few	TGTGCCAGCAGCTTAGATCGGACAGGTGAAGCTTTCTTT	CASSLDRTGEAFF
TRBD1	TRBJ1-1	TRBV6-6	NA	TGTGCCAGCAGTTACGGACAGGAGAACACTGAAGCTTTCTTT	CASSYGQENTEAFF
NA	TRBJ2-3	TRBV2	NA	TGTGCCAGCAGTGTATTGCGGACAGATACGCAGTATTTT	CASSVLRTDTQYF
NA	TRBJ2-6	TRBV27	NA	TGTGCCAGCAGTTCAGGCTCTGGGGCCAACGTCCTGACTTTC	CASSSGSGANVLTF
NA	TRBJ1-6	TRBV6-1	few	TGTGCCAGCATGGAGGGTGGAAGGTCACCCCTCCACTTT	CASMEGGRSPLHF